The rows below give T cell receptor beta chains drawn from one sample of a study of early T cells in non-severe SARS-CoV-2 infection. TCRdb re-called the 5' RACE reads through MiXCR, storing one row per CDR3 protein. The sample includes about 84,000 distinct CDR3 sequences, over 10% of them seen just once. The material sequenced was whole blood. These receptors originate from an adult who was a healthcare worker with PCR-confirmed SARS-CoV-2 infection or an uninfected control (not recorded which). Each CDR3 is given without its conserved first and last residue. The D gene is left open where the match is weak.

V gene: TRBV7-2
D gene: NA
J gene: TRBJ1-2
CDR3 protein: ASSSQGYGYT

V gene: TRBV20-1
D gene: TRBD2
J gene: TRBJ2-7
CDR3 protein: SAPLAGVGEQY

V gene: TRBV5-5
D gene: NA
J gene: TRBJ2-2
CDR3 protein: ASSAHRVGNTGELF

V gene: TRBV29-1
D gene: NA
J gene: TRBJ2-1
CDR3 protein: SVEQGNEQF

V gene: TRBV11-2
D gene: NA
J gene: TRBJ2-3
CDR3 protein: ASSLSTGADTQY

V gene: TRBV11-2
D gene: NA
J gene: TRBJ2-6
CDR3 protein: ASSPRWANVLT

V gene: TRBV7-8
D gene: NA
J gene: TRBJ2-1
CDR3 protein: ASSLDPHEQF

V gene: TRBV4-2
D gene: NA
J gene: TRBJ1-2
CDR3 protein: ASSQGQGSYGYT

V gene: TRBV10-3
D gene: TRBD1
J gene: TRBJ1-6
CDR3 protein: AISEGTGGSPLH

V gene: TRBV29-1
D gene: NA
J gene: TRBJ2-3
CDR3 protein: SVEDRGDTQY

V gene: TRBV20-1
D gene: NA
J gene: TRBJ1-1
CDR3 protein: SAPLPGNTEAF

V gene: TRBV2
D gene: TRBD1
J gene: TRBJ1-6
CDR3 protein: ASRSGQGARASPLH

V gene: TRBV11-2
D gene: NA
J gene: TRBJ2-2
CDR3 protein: ASSPGPAGLITGELF

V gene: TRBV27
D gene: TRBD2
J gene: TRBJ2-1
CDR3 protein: ASSLSASGRAPQF

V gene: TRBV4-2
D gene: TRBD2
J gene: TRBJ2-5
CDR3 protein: ASSQAPGLAGEETQY

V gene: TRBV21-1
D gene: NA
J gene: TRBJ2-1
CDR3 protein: ASSKASGGPINNEQF

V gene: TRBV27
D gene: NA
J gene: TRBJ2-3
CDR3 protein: ASSRGTYTDTQY

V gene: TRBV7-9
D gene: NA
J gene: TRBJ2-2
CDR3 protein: ASSLGSPRELF

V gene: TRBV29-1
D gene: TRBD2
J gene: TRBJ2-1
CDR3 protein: SVSSGGSFNEQF

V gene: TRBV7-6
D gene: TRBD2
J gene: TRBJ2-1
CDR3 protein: ASSQTASERGTSSYNEQF

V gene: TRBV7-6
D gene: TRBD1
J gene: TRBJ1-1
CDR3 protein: ASSLRGTGGSMNTEAF

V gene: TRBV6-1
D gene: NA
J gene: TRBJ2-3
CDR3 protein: ASSEGGDTQY

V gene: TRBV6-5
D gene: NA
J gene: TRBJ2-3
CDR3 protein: ASSYGQLGSTDTQY

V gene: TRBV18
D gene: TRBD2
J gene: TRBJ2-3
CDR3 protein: ASSPKGRSGGTDTQY